The rows below give T cell receptor beta chains drawn from one sample of a study of identical twins. TCRdb reanalysed the 5' RACE reads using MiXCR and keeps one entry per CDR3 protein. The sample records about 240,000 distinct CDR3 sequences, about 13% being singletons. The same specimen was also included in a second study, on yellow fever vaccine responses in identical twins.

The sample consisted of memory (CD45RO+) T cells sorted from blood. All receptors come from a woman aged 18-30 years in good health. Both conserved end residues are part of each CDR3. The D gene is left open where the match is weak. The size of a clone is reported for some rows only, either as once, few or many, or as a class for expanded clones.

D gene	clone size	V gene	J gene	CDR3 DNA	CDR3 protein
TRBD2	NA	TRBV7-2	TRBJ2-7	TGTGCCAGCAGCGCCCGACCCGGGACTAGCTCCTACGAGCAGTACTTC	CASSARPGTSSYEQYF
NA	few	TRBV6-1	TRBJ1-1	TGTGCCAGCAGTGTGAGGGGGGCAGGCACTGAAGCTTTCTTT	CASSVRGAGTEAFF
NA	NA	TRBV6-2/TRBV6-3	TRBJ1-2	TGTGCCAGCAGTATCCCGCGCAGGGAATATGGCTACACCTTC	CASSIPRREYGYTF
TRBD2	few	TRBV20-1	TRBJ2-1	TGCAGTGCTGCGCGTCTAGCGGGAATAGGCGATGAGCAGTTCTTC	CSAARLAGIGDEQFF
TRBD1	few	TRBV7-9	TRBJ1-3	TGTGCCAGCAGCCCCAGCGGGGGGACAGGAGGAAACACCATATATTTT	CASSPSGGTGGNTIYF
TRBD1	NA	TRBV20-1	TRBJ2-7	TGCAGTGCTAGCTACCGACAGGGTAACTCCTACGAGCAGTACTTC	CSASYRQGNSYEQYF
TRBD2	few	TRBV20-1	TRBJ2-2	TGCAGTGCCCGGTCCAGCGGGGGGAACACCGGGGAGCTGTTTTTT	CSARSSGGNTGELFF
TRBD2	NA	TRBV6-2/TRBV6-3	TRBJ2-7	TGTGCCAGCAGTAGCGGGAGGTACTACGAGCAGTACTTC	CASSSGRYYEQYF
TRBD1	NA	TRBV20-1	TRBJ2-7	TGCAGTGCTAGACCAGGGGGCAAGAGGAACGAGCAGTACTTC	CSARPGGKRNEQYF
TRBD2	once	TRBV5-1	TRBJ2-3	TGCGCCAGCAGCTCCGGGACTAGCCCTAGCACAGATACGCAGTATTTT	CASSSGTSPSTDTQYF
NA	many	TRBV7-9	TRBJ2-7	TGTGCCAGCAGCACCGGGTACGAGCAGTACTTC	CASSTGYEQYF
TRBD2	NA	TRBV6-1	TRBJ2-2	TGTGCCAGCGAGGGAGGGACGAACACCGGGGAGCTGTTTTTT	CASEGGTNTGELFF
TRBD2	NA	TRBV27	TRBJ2-1	TGTGCCAGCAGTTTCTCGGGGACTAGCGGGAGTCGGGGGTCCTACAATGAGCAGTTCTTC	CASSFSGTSGSRGSYNEQFF
NA	NA	TRBV20-1	TRBJ1-4	TGCAGTGCGCAAATCCCAGGGACCCTAAATGAAAAACTGTTTTTT	CSAQIPGTLNEKLFF
NA	NA	TRBV3-1	TRBJ2-1	TGTGCCAGCAGCGACCTTGGGTCAAGGGGGGATGAGCAGTTCTTC	CASSDLGSRGDEQFF
NA	many	TRBV2	TRBJ2-2	TGTGCCAGCAGTGAAGTTGTAACCGGGGAGCTGTTTTTT	CASSEVVTGELFF
TRBD2	many	TRBV7-2	TRBJ2-3	TGTGCCAGCAGCTTAGCTCCTAGCGGGAGAGCGGATACGCAGTATTTT	CASSLAPSGRADTQYF
NA	NA	TRBV19	TRBJ1-3	TGTGCCAGTAGTCCGCGGTCCTCTGGAAACACCATATATTTT	CASSPRSSGNTIYF
TRBD1	few	TRBV6-2/TRBV6-3	TRBJ2-7	TGTGCCAGCACCGCCGGGACAGGGCCTTACGAGCAGTACTTC	CASTAGTGPYEQYF
NA	many	TRBV6-6	TRBJ1-6	TGTGCCACCCTACCAGGGTATCATTCACCCCTCCACTTT	CATLPGYHSPLHF
TRBD2	NA	TRBV20-1	TRBJ2-1	TGCAGTGCTAGAGATCGTCGTAGCGGGAAGAGTGAGCAGTTCTTC	CSARDRRSGKSEQFF
TRBD2	few	TRBV7-8	TRBJ2-7	TGTGCCAGCAGCACTAGCGTTGCCTACGAGCAGTACTTC	CASSTSVAYEQYF
TRBD1	NA	TRBV20-1	TRBJ1-2	TGCAGTGCTACATGGACAGGGTGGGAGGGCTACACCTTC	CSATWTGWEGYTF
TRBD1	many	TRBV20-1	TRBJ2-5	TGCAGTGCCGACAGGGAAGAGACCCAGTACTTC	CSADREETQYF
TRBD1	few	TRBV3-1	TRBJ2-4	TGTGCCAGCAGCCAAGACAGGGGGCTGGGAGCCAAAAACATTCAGTACTTC	CASSQDRGLGAKNIQYF
TRBD2	NA	TRBV20-1	TRBJ2-5	TGCAGTGCCGGCGGGACTAGCGTTTCAGAGACCCAGTACTTC	CSAGGTSVSETQYF
TRBD2	many	TRBV20-1	TRBJ2-1	TGCAGTGCCTATATACTAGCGGGAGTTTCTTTGCAGTTCTTC	CSAYILAGVSLQFF
NA	NA	TRBV18	TRBJ1-2	TGTGCCAGCTCACCTCCAGGGGAGCAAAACTATGGCTACACCTTC	CASSPPGEQNYGYTF
NA	many	TRBV5-5	TRBJ2-2	TGTGCCAGCAGCTTGGACTGGATGGATAGTACCGGGGAGCTGTTTTTT	CASSLDWMDSTGELFF
NA	few	TRBV6-2/TRBV6-3	TRBJ1-5	TGTGCCAGCAGCAGCCAGAGTGGGGATCAGCCCCAGCATTTT	CASSSQSGDQPQHF
TRBD2	NA	TRBV11-3	TRBJ2-1	TGTGCCAGCAGCTTCGGGACTAGTTTAGGGACTAATGAGCAGTTCTTC	CASSFGTSLGTNEQFF
NA	few	TRBV7-9	TRBJ2-7	TGTGCCAGCAGCTTAGGTTCTAGCGTCTACGAGCAGTACTTC	CASSLGSSVYEQYF
NA	many	TRBV3-1	TRBJ2-7	TGTGCCAGCAGCCAAGTCCCCAACTACGAGCAGTACTTC	CASSQVPNYEQYF
TRBD1	NA	TRBV2	TRBJ1-1	TGTGCCAGCAAGACAGGGGTTGTAGGAGACACTGAAGCTTTCTTT	CASKTGVVGDTEAFF
NA	many	TRBV12-3/TRBV12-4	TRBJ2-7	TGTGCCAGCAGGGAGGGGGGAAAGGGAACCTACGAGCAGTACTTC	CASREGGKGTYEQYF
NA	once	TRBV24-1	TRBJ2-5	TGTGCCACCAGTGACCCTGGACTGGAGACCCAGTACTTC	CATSDPGLETQYF
TRBD2	few	TRBV29-1	TRBJ2-1	TGCAGCGTCTCACTAGCGGGGGCTTCCTACAATGAGCAGTTCTTC	CSVSLAGASYNEQFF
TRBD1	once	TRBV6-5	TRBJ2-5	TGTGCCACCAACGACAAAACCAGGGGGGAGACCCAGTACTTC	CATNDKTRGETQYF
TRBD1	NA	TRBV30	TRBJ2-7	TGTGCCTGGAGTGATTTAAACAGGGGAAAATACGAGCAGTACTTC	CAWSDLNRGKYEQYF
NA	many	TRBV10-3	TRBJ2-1	TGTGCCATCAGTGAGCGGGGGGGGACAGGTAACGATGAGCAGTTCTTC	CAISERGGTGNDEQFF
TRBD1	few	TRBV7-9	TRBJ1-2	TGTGCCGGGGGACCTCGGGACAGCCTTAACTATGGCTACACCTTC	CAGGPRDSLNYGYTF
TRBD2	few	TRBV7-2	TRBJ2-3	TGTGCCAGCAGCTTAGTGGCGGGGGGGCGAGGTACAGATACGCAGTATTTT	CASSLVAGGRGTDTQYF
NA	NA	TRBV2	TRBJ2-7	TGTGCCAGCAGGGAGGACAGTTTCACCTACGAGCAGTACTTC	CASREDSFTYEQYF
NA	many	TRBV19	TRBJ1-1	TGTGCCAGTAATTCTCCAGGCATGAACACTGAAGCTTTCTTT	CASNSPGMNTEAFF
NA	many	TRBV20-1	TRBJ2-7	TGCAGTGCGGAGGACACCTTAGTGATGTACGAGCAGTACTTC	CSAEDTLVMYEQYF
NA	few	TRBV3-1	TRBJ1-1	TGTGCCAGCAGCCTATCCCTAAGGGGCACTGAAGCTTTCTTT	CASSLSLRGTEAFF
TRBD2	NA	TRBV6-2/TRBV6-3	TRBJ2-3	TGTGCCAGCAGTTTGCGGGAGTCAACAGATACGCAGTATTTT	CASSLRESTDTQYF
TRBD1	few	TRBV2	TRBJ1-2	TGTGCCAGCAGCAGACAGGGGGCCTATGGCTACACCTTC	CASSRQGAYGYTF
TRBD2	NA	TRBV7-2	TRBJ2-1	TGTGCCAGCAGCTTAGTAATAGGTAGCGGGGGCCCCATGGAGCAGTTCTTC	CASSLVIGSGGPMEQFF